Presented here are 23 T cell receptor beta chains from one specimen sequenced in a study of blood T cell repertoires in COVID-19. Using immunoSEQ multiplex PCR, the repertoire was profiled, and TCRdb retains in-frame clones only, with some absent. This table has about 260,000 clones, about 87% appearing once. The sample comprised peripheral blood. Source of these receptors: a man in his sixties who had recovered from COVID-19.

The chain uses TRBV6-5 and TRBJ1-1, with D perhaps matching TRBD1 (5 bases). V was trimmed by 0 bases and J by 4 bases, leaving 12 bases between them. This CDR3 has 15 residues. Germline-derived CDR1 and CDR2 are MNHEY and SVGAGI. Written as DNA, the CDR3 is TGTGCCAGCAGTTACTCGGCGGTAAGGGGCACTGAAGCTTTCTTT. Translating gives CASSYSAVRGTEAFF.

A remark on this clone: Different DNA sequences within this sample yield the same CDR3. This chain links TRBV7-3 with TRBJ2-1; 7 nucleotides match TRBD1. This CDR3 has 15 amino acids. V was clipped by 5 bases and J by 1 base; unmatched bases: 5. CDR1 SGHTA and CDR2 FQGTGA come from the germline V gene. The CDR3 spells CASSRQGPSYNEQFF. The CDR3 DNA follows: TGTGCCAGCAGCCGACAGGGCCCATCCTACAATGAGCAGTTCTTC.

The V gene is TRBV4-1, the J gene TRBJ2-7; possibly TRBD1 for D (5 bases). Trimming took 0 bases from V and 0 from J, leaving 15 bases between them. The CDR3 runs to 17 residues. In germline, CDR1 is MGHRA, CDR2 YSYEKL. DNA of the CDR3: TGCGCCAGCAGCCAAGATTTCACAGGAAGACTCTCCTACGAGCAGTACTTC. Its translation is CASSQDFTGRLSYEQYF.

The rearrangement joins TRBV9 to TRBJ1-2; 8 nucleotides line up with TRBD1. The V gene's germline CDR1 is SGDLS and CDR2 YYNGEE. V was pared by 5 bases and J by 3 bases, with 6 bases of the junction left unmatched. There are 14 residues in the CDR3. The CDR3 is CASRRTGWDYGYTF. CDR3 bases: TGTGCCAGCAGGAGGACAGGGTGGGACTATGGCTACACCTTC.

V is TRBV6-1 and J is TRBJ1-1; 7 nucleotides line up with TRBD1. V shed 1 base, J shed 8 bases, and the junction held 10 bases outside the gene matches. Germline V lookup: CDR1 MNHNS, CDR2 SASEGT. The CDR3 has 15 residues. The CDR3 nucleotides are TGTGCCAGCAGTGAAGAGACAGGGAGAGGTAGGGAAGCTTTCTTT. Protein product: CASSEETGRGREAFF.

The J gene is TRBJ1-5, the V gene TRBV3-1 (or the pseudogene TRBV3-2); D is possibly TRBD1 (6 bases). The germline V and J ends were trimmed by 6 bases and 7 bases, with 16 bases remaining between them. Germline V CDR1 and CDR2: LGHDT, YNNKEL (reference sequence). The CDR3 length is 14 residues. Written as DNA, the CDR3 is TGTGCCAGCAGTTCGTCAGGGGAAGGGCAGCCCCAGCATTTT. Translating gives CASSSSGEGQPQHF.

The V and J genes are TRBV19 and TRBJ2-7; possible D gene TRBD1, 6 bases. The V end was cut by 0 bases, the J end by 6 bases, with 12 bases between. The germline gives CDR1 LNHDA, CDR2 SQIVND (reference sequence). The CDR3 has 14 residues. In DNA form, the CDR3 reads TGTGCCAGTAGTATAGAGGCCAGGGGACGCGAGCAGTACTTC. It codes for CASSIEARGREQYF.

The chain links TRBV18 to TRBJ2-1, with 8 bases fitting TRBD1. From germline, CDR1 is KGHSH and CDR2 LQKENI. The J segment lost 3 bases and the V segment lost 3 bases, leaving 10 bases of the junction unmatched. This CDR3 is 17 amino acids long. This CDR3 is CASSPGTGSFFYNEQFF. The CDR3 region has the DNA TGTGCCAGCTCACCCGGGACAGGAAGTTTTTTCTACAATGAGCAGTTCTTC.

This clone has only a few counts. The V and J genes are TRBV7-2 and TRBJ1-5, with 8 nucleotides matching TRBD1. With V trimmed by 4 bases and J by 2 bases, 4 bases remained unmatched. This CDR3 is built from 15 residues. Germline V gene sequence: CDR1 SGHTA, CDR2 FQGNSA. The CDR3: CASSSGGGGNQPQHF. The DNA of the CDR3 is TGTGCCAGCAGCTCAGGGGGCGGCGGCAATCAGCCCCAGCATTTT. Full variable domain (missing parts from reference TRBV7-2 and TRBJ1-5): GAGVSQSPSNKVTEKGKDVELRCDPISGHTALYWYRQSLGQGLEFLIYFQGNSAPDKSGLPSDRFSAERTGGSVSTLTIQRTQQEDSAVYLCASSSGGGGNQPQHFGDGTRLSIL.

The V and J genes are TRBV5-1 and TRBJ2-1; 7 bases fit TRBD1. Germline V gives CDR1 SGHRS, CDR2 YFSETQ. V trimming: 5 bases; J trimming: 7 bases; junction bases outside the gene matches: 12. The CDR3 has 15 residues. The CDR3 region has the DNA TGCGCCAGCAGAGCCGACAGGGAGAACAGGAATGAGCAGTTCTTC. Its translation: CASRADRENRNEQFF.

Notes on this clone: A junction end diverges from the germline sequence, so it may reflect a read error. This sequence joins TRBV5-1 and TRBJ2-5, with 10 bases lining up with TRBD2. The CDR3 runs 15 residues. The germline V gene encodes CDR1 SGHRS and CDR2 YFSETQ. The CDR3 reads CASSLASGGQETQYF. The CDR3 DNA reads as TGCGCCAGCAGTTTGGCTAGCGGGGGACAAGAGACCCAGTACTTC.

This clone was recorded once. This chain connects TRBV6-5 to TRBJ2-1, with TRBD2 matching over 11 bases. The junction had 5 bases not matched to a gene; V was cut back by 6 bases and J by 7 bases. This CDR3 is built from 14 residues. Germline V gene lookup returns CDR1 MNHEY and CDR2 SVGAGI. In DNA form, the CDR3 reads TGTGCCAGCAGAGTAGCGGGGGGGCAAAATGAGCAGTTCTTC. Residues: CASRVAGGQNEQFF.

CDR3 region: CASSRGQTNTEAFF. For the CDR3, the DNA is TGCGCCAGCAGTCGAGGTCAGACGAACACTGAAGCTTTCTTT. The genes are TRBV23-1 and TRBJ1-1, with unresolved D. TRBV23-1 qualifies as an ORF whose function is uncertain. Trimming removed 4 bases from V and 1 base from J, with 10 bases in between. The CDR3 loop spans 14 amino acids.

The rearrangement joins TRBV9 to TRBJ1-1; D is unclear. In germline, CDR1 is SGDLS, CDR2 YYNGEE. The CDR3 is made up of 13 amino acids. The V end was cut by 4 bases, the J end by 1 base, with 8 bases between. CDR3 sequence (DNA): TGTGCCAGCAGCCAAACGGGGAACACTGAAGCTTTCTTT. It specifies CASSQTGNTEAFF.

The rearrangement joins TRBV2 to TRBJ1-1, with D tentatively TRBD1 (6 bases). V was cut by 6 bases and J by 1 base, with 18 bases left in between. The CDR3 has 16 residues. Germline assignment: CDR1 SNHLY and CDR2 FYNNEI. CDR3 bases: TGTGCCAGCAGCCTCGTGCTCGGGACATCGAACACTGAAGCTTTCTTT. Protein sequence: CASSLVLGTSNTEAFF.

V gene TRBV9 combines with J gene TRBJ2-7; 7 positions agree with TRBD1. Trimming removed 4 bases from V and 6 bases from J; junction bases left unmatched: 13. The CDR3 has 15 residues. Germline V gene sequence: CDR1 SGDLS, CDR2 YYNGEE. CDR3: CASSPQGQLSAEQYF. The CDR3 nucleotides read TGTGCCAGCAGCCCCCAGGGACAGCTCTCGGCCGAGCAGTACTTC.

The rearrangement joins TRBV6-6 to TRBJ2-7; 9 bases are a match to TRBD1. V was clipped by 0 bases and J by 2 bases; unmatched bases: 5. CDR3 size: 16 residues. Germline CDR1 is MNHNY and CDR2 is SVGAGI (reference sequence). CDR3 in DNA: TGTGCCAGCAGTTACTCGGGCCGGGACAGGGCCTACGAGCAGTACTTC. Protein sequence: CASSYSGRDRAYEQYF.

The chain links TRBV18 to TRBJ1-5; TRBD1 might be the D (5 bases). Per the germline V gene, CDR1 is KGHSH and CDR2 is LQKENI. This CDR3 is built from 15 residues. Trimming cost V 5 bases and J 6 bases, with 17 bases left between them. CDR3 in DNA: TGTGCCAGCTCAGGAGGGGCAGGGAATGCTCAGCCCCAGCATTTT. Its protein is CASSGGAGNAQPQHF. The variable domain in full, completed from reference TRBV18 and TRBJ1-5, reads NAGVMQNPRHLVRRRGQEARLRCSPMKGHSHVYWYRQLPEEGLKFMVYLQKENIIDESGMPKERFSAEFPKEGPSILRIQQVVRGDSAAYFCASSGGAGNAQPQHFGDGTRLSIL.

The chain links TRBV6-5 to TRBJ1-1, with D possibly matching TRBD1 (6 bases). Germline V gene lookup returns CDR1 MNHEY and CDR2 SVGAGI. V was cut by 8 bases and J by 4 bases, with 11 bases left in between. The CDR3 is 12 residues long. CDR3 nucleotide sequence: TGTGCCAGCGGACAGAGGAGCACTGAAGCTTTCTTT. It encodes CASGQRSTEAFF.

The V gene is TRBV11-1, the J gene TRBJ2-7; the D gene is possibly TRBD2 (5 bases). The length of the CDR3 is 13 residues. The germline CDR1 and CDR2 sequences are SGHAT and FQDESV (reference sequence). Trimming pared 2 bases from V and 9 bases from J, leaving 14 bases between. CDR3 bases: TGTGCCAGCAGCTTAAGTCGGGAATTAGGGCAGTACTTC. Its protein product is CASSLSRELGQYF.

V and J are TRBV19 and TRBJ2-1, with TRBD1 identical over 8 bases. The CDR3 length is 17 residues. The junction had 12 bases not matched to a gene; V was cut back by 1 base and J by 7 bases. Looked up from germline, CDR1 is LNHDA and CDR2 is SQIVND (reference sequence). CDR3 nucleotide sequence: TGTGCCAGTAGTATAGGGGGTTCAGGGGGCGCTCGGAATGAGCAGTTCTTC. It specifies CASSIGGSGGARNEQFF.

CDR3 sequence: CASSSNYEQYF. CDR3 nucleotides: TGTGCCAGCAGCTCCAACTACGAGCAGTACTTC. The rearrangement joins TRBV13 to TRBJ2-7; D uncertain. Germline CDR1 reads PRHDT; CDR2 reads FYEKMQ (reference sequence). Trimming stripped 4 bases from V and 3 bases from J, with 4 bases between. CDR3 length: 11 amino acids. Together with reference TRBV13 and TRBJ2-7, the CDR3 gives the full variable domain: AAGVIQSPRHLIKEKRETATLKCYPIPRHDTVYWYQQGPGQDPQFLISFYEKMQSDKGSIPDRFSAQQFSDYHSELNMSSLELGDSALYFCASSSNYEQYFGPGTRLTVT.

The chain carries TRBV9 and TRBJ2-2; tentative D call: TRBD2 (6 bases). The CDR3 consists of 18 residues. In germline, CDR1 is SGDLS, CDR2 YYNGEE. Trimming took off 5 bases at V and 1 base at J, with 21 bases between the two ends. The chain's CDR3 is CASSSPDDLALNTGELFF. The CDR3 DNA sequence: TGTGCCAGCAGTAGCCCGGACGATCTAGCGTTGAACACCGGGGAGCTGTTTTTT.